The entry that follows covers one T cell receptor (beta chain) sequence. V lost 1 base to trimming and J lost 3 bases, with 11 bases between them. The CDR3 is 14 residues long. The germline gives CDR1 SGHRS, CDR2 YFSETQ. The data originate from a study of blood T cell repertoires in COVID-19. Overall study: T cells, B-cell-depleted T cells, or PBMCs provided the cDNA or gDNA that served as material.

Sequencing used immunoSEQ multiplex PCR; TCRdb keeps in-frame clones, though not all of them. The profile shows approximately 94,000 clones, less than 90% of them singletons. The rearrangement joins TRBV5-1 to TRBJ2-7; D unclear. This receptor was taken from a man in his thirties or forties in a cohort sampled during active COVID-19. The sample was peripheral blood. CDR3 nucleotides: TGCGCCAGCAGCTTGTCCCAGGCAGGCTACGAGCAGTACTTC. Protein: CASSLSQAGYEQYF.